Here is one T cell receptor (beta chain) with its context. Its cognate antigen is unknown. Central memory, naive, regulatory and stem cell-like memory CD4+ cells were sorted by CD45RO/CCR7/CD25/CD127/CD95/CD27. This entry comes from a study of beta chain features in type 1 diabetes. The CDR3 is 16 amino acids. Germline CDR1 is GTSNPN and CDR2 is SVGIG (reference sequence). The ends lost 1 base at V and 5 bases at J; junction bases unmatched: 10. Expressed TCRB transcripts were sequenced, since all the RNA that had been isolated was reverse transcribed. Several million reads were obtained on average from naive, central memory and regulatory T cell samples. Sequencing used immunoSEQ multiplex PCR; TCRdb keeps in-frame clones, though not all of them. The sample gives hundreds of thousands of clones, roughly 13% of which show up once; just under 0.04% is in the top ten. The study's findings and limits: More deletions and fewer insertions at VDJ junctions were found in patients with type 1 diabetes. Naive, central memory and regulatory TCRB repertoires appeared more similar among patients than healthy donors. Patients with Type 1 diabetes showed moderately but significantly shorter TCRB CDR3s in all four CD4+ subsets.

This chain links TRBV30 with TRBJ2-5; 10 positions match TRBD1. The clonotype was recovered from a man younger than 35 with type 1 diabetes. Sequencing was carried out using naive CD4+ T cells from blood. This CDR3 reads CAWSGGQGRTRETQYF. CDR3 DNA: TGTGCCTGGAGTGGGGGACAGGGGCGGACTCGTGAGACCCAGTACTTC. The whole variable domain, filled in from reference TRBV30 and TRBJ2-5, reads SQTIHQWPATLVQPVGSPLSLECTVEGTSNPNLYWYRQAAGRGLQLLFYSVGIGQISSEVPQNLSASRPQDRQFILSSKKLLLSDSGFYLCAWSGGQGRTRETQYFGPGTRLLVL.